This TCR beta chain was recorded in a study of control samples from healthy donors and cancer patients. The protocol was immunoSEQ multiplex PCR, while the TCRdb copy is restricted to in-frame clones and leaves out a portion. Of 70,000 to 95,000 clones in the sample, about nine tenths are singletons; the top ten hold around 0.9%. The CDR3 is 13 amino acids. The V and J ends lost 4 bases and 4 bases respectively, with 10 bases between them. Germline V gene data show CDR1 as SGHDT and CDR2 as YYEEEE. The clonotype comes from a woman under 40 in good health. Sequences were obtained from blood. The chain uses TRBV5-6 and TRBJ2-3; D remains unclear. The DNA of the CDR3 is TGTGCCAGCAGCCCCAACCATGCAGATACGCAGTATTTT. It codes for CASSPNHADTQYF.